The clone carrying this T cell receptor beta chain was observed a single time. Reverse transcription used roughly 0.5 to 1 ug RNA and random hexamers. Each CDR3 protein gets one entry after TCRdb re-called the immunoSEQ multiplex PCR reads with MiXCR. Here the sample spans 85,000 to 90,000 distinct CDR3 sequences, roughly 91% being singletons. The sample belongs to a study of CD8 T cells in Susac syndrome. The length of the CDR3 is 17 residues. With V trimmed by 4 bases and J by 1 base, 10 bases remained unmatched. CDR1 LGHNA and CDR2 YNFKEQ come from the germline V gene. The sequence came from a human donor in good health. This chain uses TRBV4-2 with TRBJ1-1, with 9 bases matching TRBD1. The sample comprised CD8+ T cells from PBMCs. The CDR3 sequence is CASSPWTGDYPNTEAFF. CDR3 bases: TGTGCCAGCAGCCCCTGGACAGGGGACTATCCGAACACTGAAGCTTTCTTT.